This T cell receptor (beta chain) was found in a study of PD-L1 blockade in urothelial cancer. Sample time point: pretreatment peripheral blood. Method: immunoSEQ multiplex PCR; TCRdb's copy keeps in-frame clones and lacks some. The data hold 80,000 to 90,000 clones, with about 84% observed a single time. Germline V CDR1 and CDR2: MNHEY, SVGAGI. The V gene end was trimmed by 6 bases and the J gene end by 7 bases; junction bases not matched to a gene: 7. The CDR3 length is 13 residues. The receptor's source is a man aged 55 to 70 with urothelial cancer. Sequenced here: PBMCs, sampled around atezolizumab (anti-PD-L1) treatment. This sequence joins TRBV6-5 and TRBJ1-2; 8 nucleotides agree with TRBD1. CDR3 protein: CASSSGTGRGYTF. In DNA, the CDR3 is TGTGCCAGCAGCAGCGGGACAGGCCGTGGCTACACCTTC.